The next 20 T cell receptor beta chains were all read from a single sample in a study of blood T cell repertoires in COVID-19. Only in-frame clones appear in the TCRdb table, and some are missing; sequencing was by immunoSEQ multiplex PCR. The repertoire includes about 340,000 clones, around nine tenths of them detected once, and 7.1% sits in the top ten. Sequencing was carried out using peripheral blood. The receptor source for this set is an older woman with COVID-19, enrolled during active disease.

The V gene is TRBV3-1 (or the pseudogene TRBV3-2), the J gene TRBJ2-2; a possible D gene is TRBD2 (5 bases). Deletions cut 0 bases from V and 4 bases from J, with 15 bases between. CDR3 size: 17 residues. The V gene's germline CDR1 is LGHDT and CDR2 YNNKEL (reference sequence). Here the CDR3 reads CASSQDRPRVGTGELFF. In DNA, the CDR3 is TGTGCCAGCAGCCAAGATCGGCCGAGGGTCGGCACCGGGGAGCTGTTTTTT.

The gene calls are TRBV2 and TRBJ2-7; the match to TRBD1 covers 10 bases. Trimming at V came to 7 bases and at J to 5 bases, leaving 11 bases not matched to a gene. The CDR3 length is 15 residues. Germline V gives CDR1 SNHLY, CDR2 FYNNEI. For the CDR3, the DNA is TGTGCCAGCACCAGCACCGGACAGGGGGTCCACGAGCAGTACTTC. Translated, it gives CASTSTGQGVHEQYF.

The chain recombines TRBV15 with TRBJ2-7, with TRBD2 identical over 12 bases. Germline lookup yields CDR1 LNHNV and CDR2 YYDKDF (reference sequence). Unmatched junction bases numbered 6, after V lost 0 bases and J lost 0 bases. This CDR3 contains 18 residues. CDR3 amino acids: CATSREYSTSGSSYEQYF. CDR3 bases: TGTGCCACCAGCAGAGAGTACTCGACTAGCGGGAGCTCCTACGAGCAGTACTTC.

The V and J genes are TRBV13 and TRBJ2-3; possible D gene TRBD2, 7 bases. This CDR3 is 16 amino acids long. The germline V gene has CDR1 PRHDT and CDR2 FYEKMQ (reference sequence). V was pared by 1 base and J by 6 bases, with 17 bases between. The CDR3 sequence is CASSLVGGASYDTQYF. CDR3 sequence (DNA): TGTGCCAGCAGCTTAGTTGGGGGGGCCTCATACGATACGCAGTATTTT.

The chain combines TRBV4-1 with TRBJ2-3, with 7 bases matching TRBD2. With 3 bases clipped from V and 2 bases from J, the junction kept 8 bases outside the gene matches. The CDR3 length is 16 residues. Looked up from germline, CDR1 is MGHRA and CDR2 is YSYEKL. The CDR3 reads CASSHLAGVITDTQYF. The DNA for the CDR3 is TGCGCCAGCAGCCACCTTGCGGGGGTTATCACAGATACGCAGTATTTT.

The chain has TRBV4-2 and TRBJ2-2; no clear D gene. The CDR3 length is 16 residues. From germline, CDR1 is LGHNA and CDR2 YNFKEQ. The V end lost 0 bases, the J end lost 1 base, and 9 bases lay between the germline ends. CDR3 nucleotide sequence: TGTGCCAGCAGCCAAGATCAGGCGATGAACACCGGGGAGCTGTTTTTT. Its protein is CASSQDQAMNTGELFF.

The gene calls are TRBV18 and TRBJ2-5; D possibly corresponds to TRBD2 (6 bases). Trimming pared 6 bases from V and 0 bases from J, leaving 8 bases between. Germline assignment: CDR1 KGHSH and CDR2 LQKENI. This CDR3 is 13 amino acids long. CDR3 in amino acids: CASSSGDQETQYF. CDR3 nucleotide sequence: TGTGCCAGCTCTAGCGGTGACCAAGAGACCCAGTACTTC. The variable domain in full, with the rest retrieved from reference TRBV18 and TRBJ2-5, is NAGVMQNPRHLVRRRGQEARLRCSPMKGHSHVYWYRQLPEEGLKFMVYLQKENIIDESGMPKERFSAEFPKEGPSILRIQQVVRGDSAAYFCASSSGDQETQYFGPGTRLLVL.

The rearrangement joins TRBV6-5 to TRBJ1-2; D may be TRBD1 (6 bases). With 5 bases removed from V and 8 bases from J, the gap between germline ends came to 18 bases. The CDR3 loop spans 14 amino acids. Germline CDR1 reads MNHEY; CDR2 reads SVGAGI. The CDR3 region is CASSIIRDTPGYTF. CDR3 DNA: TGTGCCAGCAGTATTATCCGGGACACCCCAGGCTACACCTTC.

This chain joins TRBV11-3 and TRBJ1-2; D gene unclear. The CDR3 length is 13 residues. The germline V gene encodes CDR1 SGHNT and CDR2 YENEEA. V was clipped by 1 base and J by 4 bases, with 7 bases between them. The CDR3 loop reads CASSLVEGYGYTF. As DNA, the CDR3 is TGTGCCAGCAGCTTAGTTGAGGGCTATGGCTACACCTTC. The full variable domain, its missing parts supplied by reference TRBV11-3 and TRBJ1-2, is EAGVVQSPRYKIIEKKQPVAFWCNPISGHNTLYWYLQNLGQGPELLIRYENEEAVDDSQLPKDRFSAERLKGVDSTLKIQPAELGDSAVYLCASSLVEGYGYTFGSGTRLTVV.

The rearrangement links TRBV6-4 to TRBJ2-3; 14 nucleotides match TRBD2. The germline V gene encodes CDR1 MRHNA and CDR2 SNTAGT. The CDR3 extends over 20 amino acids. V gave up 6 bases and J gave up 2 bases; unmatched junction bases: 16. The DNA for the CDR3 is TGTGCCAGCAGATTACTCGGACTAGCGGGGGGCCTCACCCTCACAGATACGCAGTATTTT. This translates into CASRLLGLAGGLTLTDTQYF.

The V gene is TRBV5-6, the J gene TRBJ1-4; D may be TRBD1 (5 bases). CDR3 length: 13 amino acids. Trimming took 0 bases from V and 8 from J, leaving 8 bases between them. The germline CDR1 and CDR2 sequences are SGHDT and YYEEEE. The CDR3: CASSLGTREKLFF. The CDR3 DNA reads TGTGCCAGCAGCTTGGGGACACGGGAAAAACTGTTTTTT.

The chain links TRBV10-3 to TRBJ1-1; D possibly corresponds to TRBD1 (5 bases). In germline, CDR1 is ENHRY, CDR2 SYGVKD. CDR3 length: 14 residues. Deletions cut 9 bases from V and 3 bases from J, with 17 bases between. CDR3 loop: CAMNPGGRDTEAFF. The CDR3 DNA reads TGTGCCATGAACCCCGGGGGGAGGGACACTGAAGCTTTCTTT.

This clone was recorded only once. The chain links TRBV29-1 to TRBJ2-1; 15 bases are shared with TRBD2. The CDR3 sequence is 15 residues long. The germline V gene has CDR1 SQVTM and CDR2 ANQGSEA. The trim removed 7 bases at V and 8 bases at J, leaving 9 bases unmatched. The chain's CDR3 is CSGSGTSGGLDEQFF. CDR3 bases: TGCAGCGGTTCCGGGACTAGCGGGGGGCTCGATGAGCAGTTCTTC.

The rearrangement uses TRBV7-8 and TRBJ1-6; 7 nucleotides align to TRBD1. V shed 2 bases and J 9 bases; nucleotides not matched to a gene: 13. This CDR3 is built from 17 residues. Germline loops: CDR1 SGHVS, CDR2 FQNEAQ. CDR3 nucleotide sequence: TGTGCCAGCAGCTTAAGACGACAGGGATCAGGCGGTTCACCCCTCCACTTT. It specifies CASSLRRQGSGGSPLHF.

The V call is TRBV6-5, the J call TRBJ2-3; D not resolved. V was clipped by 0 bases and J by 6 bases, with 7 bases between them. The CDR3 sequence is 13 residues long. The germline gives CDR1 MNHEY, CDR2 SVGAGI. CDR3 in amino acids: CASSYSPVDTQYF. CDR3 sequence (DNA): TGTGCCAGCAGTTACTCTCCGGTTGATACGCAGTATTTT.

This chain links TRBV5-4 with TRBJ1-3, with no clear D. The germline gives CDR1 SGHNT, CDR2 YYREEE (reference sequence). V was cut by 2 bases and J by 0 bases, with 9 bases left in between. CDR3 length equals 15 residues. As DNA, the CDR3 is TGTGCCAGCAGCTTTTCCCGGGGCTCTGGAAACACCATATATTTT. Its protein product is CASSFSRGSGNTIYF.

This rearrangement joins TRBV3-1 (or the pseudogene TRBV3-2) to TRBJ1-4, with D uncertain. Germline CDR1 LGHDT, CDR2 YNNKEL (reference sequence). This CDR3 is built from 16 residues. Trimming cost V 4 bases and J 4 bases, with 16 bases left between them. For the CDR3, the DNA is TGTGCCAGCAGCCGCCAACTCTTCGAACTTAATGAAAAACTGTTTTTT. It is translated as CASSRQLFELNEKLFF.

The V call is TRBV28, the J call TRBJ2-5; TRBD2 agrees at 15 bases. The CDR3 is made up of 17 amino acids. In germline, CDR1 is MDHEN, CDR2 SYDVKM. V lost 5 bases, J lost 4 bases, and 8 bases stayed unmatched. CDR3 DNA sequence: TGTGCCAGCAGTCAAAGAGAGGGACTAGCGGGGGGAGAGACCCAGTACTTC. Translating it yields CASSQREGLAGGETQYF.

V gene TRBV9 combines with J gene TRBJ2-3; possibly TRBD2 for D (6 bases). The CDR3 spans 17 residues. The germline gives CDR1 SGDLS, CDR2 YYNGEE. Trimming stripped 4 bases from V and 2 bases from J, with 20 bases between. CDR3 protein: CASSPRRGGTFTDTQYF. The CDR3, as DNA: TGTGCCAGCAGCCCTCGGAGGGGCGGGACCTTCACAGATACGCAGTATTTT.

The chain recombines TRBV2 with TRBJ1-2; 7 bases match TRBD1. The CDR3 is made up of 12 amino acids. CDR1 and CDR2 (germline): SNHLY, FYNNEI. After removal of 3 bases from V and 6 bases from J, the junction contained 1 base not matched to a gene. The CDR3 DNA reads as TGTGCCAGCAGTGAGACAGGGAATGGCTACACCTTC. Amino acid sequence: CASSETGNGYTF.